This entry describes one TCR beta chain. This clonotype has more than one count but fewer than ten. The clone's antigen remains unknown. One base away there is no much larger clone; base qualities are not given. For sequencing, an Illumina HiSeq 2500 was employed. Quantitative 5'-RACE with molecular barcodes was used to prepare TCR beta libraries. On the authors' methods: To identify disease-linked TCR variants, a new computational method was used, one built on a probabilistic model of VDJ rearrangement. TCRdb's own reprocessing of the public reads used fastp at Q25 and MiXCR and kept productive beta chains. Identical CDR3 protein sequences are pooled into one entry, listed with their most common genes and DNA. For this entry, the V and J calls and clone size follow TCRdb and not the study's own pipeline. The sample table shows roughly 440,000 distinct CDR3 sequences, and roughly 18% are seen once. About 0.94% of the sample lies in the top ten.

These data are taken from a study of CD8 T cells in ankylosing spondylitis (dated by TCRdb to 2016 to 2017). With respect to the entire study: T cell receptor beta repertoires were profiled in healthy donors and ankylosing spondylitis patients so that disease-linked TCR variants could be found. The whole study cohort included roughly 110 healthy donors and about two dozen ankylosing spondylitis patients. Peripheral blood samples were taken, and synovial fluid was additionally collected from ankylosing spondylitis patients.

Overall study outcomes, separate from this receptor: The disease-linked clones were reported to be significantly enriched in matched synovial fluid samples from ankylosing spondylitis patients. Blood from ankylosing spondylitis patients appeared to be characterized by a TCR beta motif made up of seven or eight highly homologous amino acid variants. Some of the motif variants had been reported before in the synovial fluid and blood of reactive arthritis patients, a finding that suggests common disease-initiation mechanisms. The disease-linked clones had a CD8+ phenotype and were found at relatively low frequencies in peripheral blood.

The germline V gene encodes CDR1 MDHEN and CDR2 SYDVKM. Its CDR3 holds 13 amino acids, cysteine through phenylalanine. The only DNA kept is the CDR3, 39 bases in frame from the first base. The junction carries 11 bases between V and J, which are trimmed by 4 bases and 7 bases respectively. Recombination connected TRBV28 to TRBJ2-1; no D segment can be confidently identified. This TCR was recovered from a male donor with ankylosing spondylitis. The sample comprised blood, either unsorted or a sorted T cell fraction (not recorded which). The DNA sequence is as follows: TGTGCCAGCAGTTCCGTACCAGCTAATGAGCAGTTCTTC. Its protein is CASSSVPANEQFF.